These T cell receptor beta chains were read from a single sample in a study of cytomegalovirus exposure and HLA in healthy donors. The repertoire was sequenced with immunoSEQ multiplex PCR; TCRdb's copy has only in-frame clones and lacks some. Of 210,000 or so clones listed, approximately 80% are singletons. Material for sequencing was PBMCs. The receptors were gathered from a man in his forties or fifties in good health and CMV-seronegative. CDR3s include the opening cysteine and the closing phenylalanine or tryptophan. D genes are given only for firm matches. Where a row states a size, it is once, few, many or the class of an expanded clone; other rows omit it.

v_gene	d_gene	j_gene	abundance	len	CDR3nt	CDR3aa
TRBV6-5	TRBD1	TRBJ2-1	-	15	TGTGCCAGCAGTTACGGGACAGGGGGCTCAAGGGAGCAGTTCTTC	CASSYGTGGSREQFF
TRBV4-1	TRBD1	TRBJ2-1	-	14	TGCGCCAGCAGAGGCCGGGACAGGGAGTATGAGCAGTTCTTC	CASRGRDREYEQFF
TRBV5-1	-	TRBJ1-5	-	14	TGCGCCAGCAGCTTGGATTTCGGGAATCAGCCCCAGCATTTT	CASSLDFGNQPQHF
TRBV28	-	TRBJ2-1	-	12	TGTGCCAGCAACGGGGGCTACAATGAGCAGTTCTTC	CASNGGYNEQFF
TRBV11-2	TRBD1	TRBJ2-7	-	14	TGTGCCAGCAGCCCTGGAACAGGGGGGTACGAGCAGTACTTC	CASSPGTGGYEQYF
TRBV16	TRBD1	TRBJ1-4	-	15	TGTGCCAGCAGCCACCCGGGACAGGGGGAAGAAAAACTGTTTTTT	CASSHPGQGEEKLFF
TRBV4-1	TRBD1	TRBJ2-7	-	15	TGCGCCAGCAGCCCGTCGACAGGGCACTCGCGCGAGCAGTACTTC	CASSPSTGHSREQYF
TRBV7-2	-	TRBJ2-7	-	15	TGTGCCAGCAGCCAGACAGGTCTCCACTCCTACGAGCAGTACTTC	CASSQTGLHSYEQYF
TRBV4-3	TRBD1	TRBJ1-4	-	16	TGCGCCAGCAGCCAAGTATCAGGGGGCAAGAGAGAAAAACTGTTTTTT	CASSQVSGGKREKLFF
TRBV18	TRBD2	TRBJ2-7	once	17	TGTGCCAGCTCACTTCCAGTCCCGGGGGGAGGAACCTACGAGCAGTACTTC	CASSLPVPGGGTYEQYF
TRBV19	TRBD2	TRBJ2-5	-	14	TGTGCCAGTAGTTACAGCGGGAGCCAAGAGACCCAGTACTTC	CASSYSGSQETQYF
TRBV7-9	-	TRBJ2-2	-	15	TGTGCCAGCAGCCCCCCGGTCTCCGGTCGCGGGGAGCTGTTTTTT	CASSPPVSGRGELFF
TRBV19	-	TRBJ1-1	-	15	TGTGCCAGTAGTATCGAGGTAACACGGAGCACTGAAGCTTTCTTT	CASSIEVTRSTEAFF
TRBV21-1	-	TRBJ1-3	once	15	TGTGCCAGCAGCATTATCACAGGGCCTGGAAACACCATATATTTT	CASSIITGPGNTIYF
TRBV7-2	TRBD1	TRBJ1-1	-	17	TGTGCCAGCAGCCTTGGGACAGGTCGGAGGGGGAACACTGAAGCTTTCTTT	CASSLGTGRRGNTEAFF
TRBV25-1	-	TRBJ2-7	-	11	TGTGCCAGCAGGAGGGGGAACGAGCAGTACTTC	CASRRGNEQYF
TRBV9	TRBD1	TRBJ1-2	-	15	TGTGCCAGCAGCGTAGCCGGGGGACAGAACTATGGCTACACCTTC	CASSVAGGQNYGYTF
TRBV5-1	TRBD2	TRBJ2-5	once	16	TGCGCCAGCAGCCGGCGGCTAGCGGGAGCAGTGGAGACCCAGTACTTC	CASSRRLAGAVETQYF
TRBV29-1	-	TRBJ2-1	-	15	TGCAGCGTTGAAATAGTCGGACTGTCCTACAATGAGCAGTTCTTC	CSVEIVGLSYNEQFF
TRBV9	-	TRBJ2-3	-	19	TGTGCCAGCAGCCCAAATAGGGGGACGTCACGACCTAGCACAGATACGCAGTATTTT	CASSPNRGTSRPSTDTQYF
TRBV15	TRBD2	TRBJ2-2	few	20	TGTGCCACCAGCAGAGAACGTCCCGGGACTAGCGGGTTATACACCGGGGAGCTGTTTTTT	CATSRERPGTSGLYTGELFF
TRBV6-1	-	TRBJ1-5	-	15	TGTGCCAGCAGTCCAGGCGGGGGGGAGACTCAGCCCCAGCATTTT	CASSPGGGETQPQHF
TRBV28	-	TRBJ2-2	-	15	TGTGCCAGCAGTTTAATAGGCGGAGGAGGCGGGGAGCTGTTTTTT	CASSLIGGGGGELFF
TRBV5-1	-	TRBJ1-2	-	14	TGCGCCAGCAGCCAAGGTGAAGGAGGGTACGGCTACACCTTC	CASSQGEGGYGYTF
TRBV28	-	TRBJ2-4	-	14	TGTGCCAGCAGCCCTACAGGGACCAAAAACATTCAGTACTTC	CASSPTGTKNIQYF
TRBV9	-	TRBJ2-6	-	17	TGTGCCAGCAGCGAGGGACTTGGGGGCTCTGGGGCCAACGTCCTGACTTTC	CASSEGLGGSGANVLTF
TRBV6-5	-	TRBJ1-2	-	14	TGTGCCAGCAAAAATGACGCAGCGGTCTATGGCTACACCTTC	CASKNDAAVYGYTF
TRBV2	-	TRBJ1-2	once	12	TGTGCCAGCAGTGATGACCAGGGTGGCTACACCTTC	CASSDDQGGYTF
TRBV2	TRBD1	TRBJ2-5	few	16	TGTGCCAGCAGTGAAGCATTGAGGGGGCGCGGGGAGACCCAGTACTTC	CASSEALRGRGETQYF
TRBV27	TRBD2	TRBJ2-7	-	15	TGTGCCAGCAGTCCCGGACTAGCGAATTCCTACGAGCAGTACTTC	CASSPGLANSYEQYF
TRBV18	-	TRBJ1-1	-	15	TGTGCCAGCTCACCGCCTGACTACGGCGACACTGAAGCTTTCTTT	CASSPPDYGDTEAFF
TRBV7-2	-	TRBJ1-1	few	15	TGTGCCAGCAGCTGGAGGGGTGGGCCGAACACTGAAGCTTTCTTT	CASSWRGGPNTEAFF